This T cell receptor beta chain originates from a study of PD-1 blockade in classical Hodgkin lymphoma. Using immunoSEQ multiplex PCR, the repertoire was profiled, and TCRdb retains in-frame clones only, with some absent. Of some 28,000 clones listed, approximately 90% are singletons. Time point specified: newly diagnosed, previously untreated cHL patient sample. Germline V gives CDR1 SGHTA, CDR2 FQGTGA. The CDR3 has 15 residues. V lost 8 bases to trimming and J lost 0 bases, with 17 bases between them. The chain carries TRBV7-3 and TRBJ2-7; D may be TRBD1 (8 bases). Sequences were obtained from peripheral blood mononuclear cells (PBMCs). The receptor was derived from a human donor with classical Hodgkin lymphoma. The CDR3 spells CASPQGGNSSYEQYF. DNA for the CDR3: TGTGCCAGCCCACAGGGGGGGAACAGCTCCTACGAGCAGTACTTC.